Below are 15 T cell receptor beta chains sequenced from a single sample in a study of shared clonotypes between healthy human individuals. Sequencing was performed with immunoSEQ multiplex PCR; in TCRdb, only in-frame clones are kept and a portion is missing. The repertoire has about 680,000 clones, about three quarters of them found once; the top ten carry 1.5% to 2%. The sequenced sample was memory CD4+ T cells sorted from blood. Indicated subset: CD45RA-negative fraction. All receptors come from a woman in her twenties or thirties in good health.

Only one count was recorded for this clone. The gene calls are TRBV19 and TRBJ1-1, with a weak D call TRBD1 (5 bases). Germline V gives CDR1 LNHDA, CDR2 SQIVND (reference sequence). The ends were cut back, 3 bases at V and 6 bases at J, with 14 bases in the middle. This CDR3 has 14 amino acids. CDR3 sequence (DNA): TGTGCCAGTAGTATTAGGGGCTCGTCCGCTGAAGCTTTCTTT. Its translation is CASSIRGSSAEAFF. Looking up the rest from reference TRBV19 and TRBJ1-1 gives the full variable domain: DGGITQSPKYLFRKEGQNVTLSCEQNLNHDAMYWYRQDPGQGLRLIYYSQIVNDFQKGDIAEGYSVSREKKESFPLTVTSAQKNPTAFYLCASSIRGSSAEAFFGQGTRLTVV.

The sample holds a few counts of this clone. The gene calls are TRBV28 and TRBJ2-3, with D uncertain. The V and J ends lost 5 bases and 2 bases respectively, with 11 bases between them. Germline lookup yields CDR1 MDHEN and CDR2 SYDVKM. CDR3 size: 14 residues. CDR3 coding DNA: TGTGCCAGCAGTCTCGGTTCTTTCACAGATACGCAGTATTTT. Protein product: CASSLGSFTDTQYF.

This clone was counted between two and nine times. An end of the junction differs from the germline gene, which may be a read error. This CDR3 is CASGDTTTYEKLFF. The DNA of the CDR3 is TGTGCCAGCGGAGACACAACAACTTATGAAAAACTGTTTTTT. The rearrangement joins TRBV28 to TRBJ1-4; D is undetermined. This CDR3 region has 14 residues. Germline V CDR1 and CDR2: MDHEN, SYDVKM.

This clone was seen more than once but under ten times. The V call is TRBV2, the J call TRBJ2-2, with D possibly TRBD2 on 5 matching bases. Germline V gene sequence: CDR1 SNHLY, CDR2 FYNNEI. The CDR3 extends over 15 amino acids. Trimming took off 4 bases at V and 2 bases at J, with 11 bases between the two ends. Here the CDR3 reads CASSVGSTNTGELFF. The CDR3 region has the DNA TGTGCCAGCAGTGTGGGGAGCACAAACACCGGGGAGCTGTTTTTT. Full variable domain (rest looked up from reference TRBV2 and TRBJ2-2): EPEVTQTPSHQVTQMGQEVILRCVPISNHLYFYWYRQILGQKVEFLVSFYNNEISEKSEIFDDQFSVERPDGSNFTLKIRSTKLEDSAMYFCASSVGSTNTGELFFGEGSRLTVL.

The chain's CDR3 is CASSLASGQPNEQYF. CDR3 DNA sequence: TGCGCCAGCAGCTTGGCCTCGGGACAACCCAACGAGCAGTACTTC. J is TRBJ2-7 and V is TRBV5-1, with a possible D match to TRBD1 (6 bases). The CDR3 sequence is 15 residues long. The germline V and J ends were trimmed by 0 bases and 5 bases, with 15 bases remaining between them. The germline V gene has CDR1 SGHRS and CDR2 YFSETQ.

A word on this clone: Other DNA sequences in the sample encode the same CDR3. The CDR3: CAISELYEQYF. In DNA form, the CDR3 reads TGTGCCATCAGTGAGCTCTACGAGCAGTACTTC. The V and J genes are TRBV10-3 and TRBJ2-7; D is unclear. Germline CDR1 ENHRY, CDR2 SYGVKD. The CDR3 has 11 residues. Trimming removed 2 bases from V and 3 bases from J, with 2 bases in between.

V gene TRBV29-1 combines with J gene TRBJ2-1; the match to TRBD2 covers 8 bases. The length of the CDR3 is 14 residues. J lost 2 bases, V lost 7 bases, and 7 bases had no gene match. CDR1 is SQVTM and CDR2 is ANQGSEA in the germline V gene. CDR3 coding DNA: TGCAGCGGATTAGCGGGAAACCCCTACAATGAGCAGTTCTTC. Protein: CSGLAGNPYNEQFF.

This clone was seen a single time. The chain joins TRBV5-8 to TRBJ2-4, with unresolved D. This CDR3 spans 14 amino acids. Germline V gene lookup returns CDR1 SGHTS and CDR2 YDEGEE. With 1 base removed from V and 6 bases from J, the gap between germline ends came to 11 bases. CDR3 coding DNA: TGTGCCAGCAGCTTGCTCGGAATCGGAAACATTCAGTACTTC. It translates to CASSLLGIGNIQYF.

V is TRBV6-1 and J is TRBJ2-5; TRBD2 is a possible D gene (6 bases). The germline gives CDR1 MNHNS, CDR2 SASEGT. V lost 3 bases and J lost 5, with 22 bases in between. The CDR3 is 17 residues long. Here the CDR3 reads CASSDPGGLLHGETQYF. CDR3 DNA sequence: TGTGCCAGCAGTGACCCTGGGGGACTCTTACACGGGGAGACCCAGTACTTC.

The chain uses TRBV6-1 and TRBJ1-1; D gene ambiguous. Germline V gives CDR1 MNHNS, CDR2 SASEGT. This CDR3 comprises 14 residues. V lost 6 bases and J 6 bases, leaving 17 bases between the germline ends. The CDR3 is CASRDRAYYAEAFF. The CDR3 DNA follows: TGTGCCAGCAGAGATCGGGCGTATTACGCTGAAGCTTTCTTT.

V gene TRBV29-1 combines with J gene TRBJ2-2; D call uncertain. V lost 3 bases, J lost 4 bases, and 9 bases lay in between. The CDR3 covers 13 residues. Germline CDR1 is SQVTM and CDR2 is ANQGSEA. CDR3 sequence (DNA): TGCAGCGTTGACCAGTCCCGCACCGGGGAGCTGTTTTTT. Protein product: CSVDQSRTGELFF.

The chain couples TRBV6-4 to TRBJ2-5; 8 bases are shared with TRBD2. The DNA end favors TRBJ2-7, so the J call may be wrong. The CDR3 extends over 17 amino acids. CDR1 is MRHNA and CDR2 is SNTAGT in the germline V gene. The CDR3 nucleotides read TGTGCCAGCAGTGACTCGAAGGGAAGCGGGAGTACCGCCGAGCAGTACTTC. Its protein product is CASSDSKGSGSTAEQYF.

The CDR3 nucleotides are TGTGCCAGCAGCACCCGACAGGGACCCTACGAGCAGTACTTC. Translation: CASSTRQGPYEQYF. The chain is built from TRBV21-1 and TRBJ2-7; TRBD1 is the table's D call, not checked against the DNA. TRBV21-1 is a recognized pseudogene. This CDR3 is built from 14 residues.

This clone was observed a handful of times. The chain couples TRBV19 to TRBJ2-3; 7 positions match TRBD1. The CDR3 loop spans 13 amino acids. V lost 6 bases and J lost 7; bases outside the gene matches: 7. Germline V CDR1 and CDR2: LNHDA, SQIVND (reference sequence). CDR3 DNA: TGTGCCAGTAGCCGACAGGGTGGGAATACGCAGTATTTT. It is translated as CASSRQGGNTQYF.

The rearrangement uses TRBV5-1 and TRBJ1-5; no definite D call. The ends were cut back, 0 bases at V and 4 bases at J, with 11 bases in the middle. Looked up from germline, CDR1 is SGHRS and CDR2 is YFSETQ. The CDR3 spans 15 residues. CDR3: CASSLADGINQPQHF. The CDR3 DNA reads TGCGCCAGCAGCTTGGCTGATGGGATTAATCAGCCCCAGCATTTT.